This T cell receptor (beta chain) was recovered during a study of blood T cell repertoires in COVID-19. Study-wide context: COVID-19 samples, acute and convalescent, were from the United States, Italy and Spain. In each case, the material was cDNA or gDNA derived from T cells, B-cell-depleted T cells, or PBMCs.

Original processing notes: Nucleated cell number was recorded as an estimate derived from reference gene primer amplification. TCRdb keeps only in-frame clones here, not all; method: immunoSEQ multiplex PCR. V, J and clone size are taken as reported in that table, and D and trimming were inferred from the DNA itself. This table holds tens of thousands of clones, about 86% found once. Sequenced material: peripheral blood. This TCR was sampled from a man between 65 and 79 years old with active COVID-19.

CDR3 DNA: TGTGCCAGCAGCCGGCCGGGACAGAGTAGCTATGGCTACACCTTC. The encoded protein is CASSRPGQSSYGYTF. The chain joins TRBV5-4 to TRBJ1-2, with TRBD1 identical over 7 bases. Germline V gives CDR1 SGHNT, CDR2 YYREEE (reference sequence). V trimming: 4 bases; J trimming: 4 bases; junction bases outside the gene matches: 10. The CDR3 spans 15 residues.